This T cell receptor beta chain was captured by sequencing in a study of cytomegalovirus exposure and HLA in healthy donors. The wider study: There were 350 to 450 genotyped donors. Of these, 75% to 85% fell in the genetic ancestry cluster associated with self-reported Caucasian donors.

Study observations and caveats: The authors assumed roughly uniform sequencing depth across donors for presence/absence analyses. It was in a later analysis that TCR association rates were seen to vary by HLA locus, highest for DRB1 and lowest for HLA-C. Some V segments could not be told apart, so they were left out, TRBV6-2 and TRBV6-3 among them.

The PCR used 60 Vbeta and 13 Jbeta primers. The data were produced by immunoSEQ multiplex PCR, yet TCRdb's version contains in-frame clones alone and is incomplete. Of around 140,000 clones listed, 80% are singletons. Worth noting for this clone: Antigen specificity is unknown.

The V gene lost 2 bases and the J gene lost 2 bases, with 16 bases spanning the gap. This CDR3 has 15 amino acids. The germline CDR1 and CDR2 sequences are GTSNPN and SVGIG (reference sequence). The source material was PBMCs. The receptor was derived from a man in his fifties or sixties in good health and CMV-seronegative. The chain has TRBV30 and TRBJ2-7, with D possibly being TRBD1 (6 bases). Here the CDR3 DNA reads TGTGCCTGGAGTCGAAGGCAGGGGCCGCCCTACGAGCAGTACTTC. It is translated as CAWSRRQGPPYEQYF. The full variable domain, in which reference TRBV30 and TRBJ2-7 provide the parts outside the CDR3, is SQTIHQWPATLVQPVGSPLSLECTVEGTSNPNLYWYRQAAGRGLQLLFYSVGIGQISSEVPQNLSASRPQDRQFILSSKKLLLSDSGFYLCAWSRRQGPPYEQYFGPGTRLTVT.